Shown below are 22 T cell receptor beta chains from a single sample sequenced in a study of blood T cell repertoires in COVID-19. The repertoire was sequenced with immunoSEQ multiplex PCR; TCRdb's copy has only in-frame clones and lacks some. The sample lists hundreds of thousands of clones, 85% seen once, with 18% in the top ten. The material sequenced was PBMCs or T cells enriched from blood (not recorded which). These receptors all stem from a man between 40 and 49 years old who had recovered from COVID-19.

V and J are TRBV25-1 and TRBJ1-2; TRBD1 aligns across 8 bases. This CDR3 is built from 13 residues. V lost 6 bases, J lost 4 bases, and 4 bases stayed unmatched. CDR1 and CDR2 from the germline V gene are MGHDK and SYGVNS. The CDR3 bases are TGTGCCAGCAGCCAGGGGGCTACCTATGGCTACACCTTC. Translation gives CASSQGATYGYTF.

This clone was detected only once. V usage is TRBV18 and J usage is TRBJ2-7, with 12 nucleotides matching TRBD2. After removal of 2 bases from V and 6 bases from J, the junction contained 5 bases not matched to a gene. CDR1 KGHSH and CDR2 LQKENI come from the germline V gene. CDR3 length: 15 amino acids. CDR3 DNA sequence: TGTGCCAGCTCACCAACTAGCGGGAGGACCCTCGAGCAGTACTTC. It codes for CASSPTSGRTLEQYF.

This chain connects TRBV25-1 to TRBJ1-2; TRBD1 is a possible D gene (5 bases). Germline V gene sequence: CDR1 MGHDK, CDR2 SYGVNS. The CDR3 covers 13 residues. Trimming cost V 1 base and J 5 bases, with 8 bases left between them. CDR3 DNA sequence: TGTGCCAGCAGTGAATGGGGGGGTTATGGCTACACCTTC. Protein: CASSEWGGYGYTF.

This chain connects TRBV3-1 (or the pseudogene TRBV3-2) to TRBJ1-4, with 7 bases matching TRBD1. Germline V CDR1 and CDR2: LGHDT, YNNKEL (reference sequence). J was trimmed by 7 bases and V by 0 bases; bases with no gene match: 8. This CDR3 is 16 amino acids long. CDR3 DNA: TGTGCCAGCAGCCAAGATACCAGGGGGGCCGGTGAAAAACTGTTTTTT. The encoded protein is CASSQDTRGAGEKLFF.

CDR3 in amino acids: CASSVGQFNFRNTIYF. The CDR3 DNA reads TGTGCCAGCAGCGTAGGGCAGTTTAATTTCAGAAACACCATATATTTT. This chain connects TRBV9 to TRBJ1-3; D is ambiguous. This CDR3 spans 16 amino acids. Germline assignment: CDR1 SGDLS and CDR2 YYNGEE. The V end was cut by 0 bases, the J end by 5 bases, with 15 bases between.

V gene TRBV10-3 combines with J gene TRBJ2-5, with D perhaps matching TRBD2 (5 bases). The CDR3 has 12 amino acids. Trimming left V 9 bases short and J 3 bases short, with 11 bases between. Germline lookup yields CDR1 ENHRY and CDR2 SYGVKD. CDR3 sequence reads: CAIRGLKETQYF. In DNA form, the CDR3 reads TGTGCCATTCGGGGTTTAAAAGAGACCCAGTACTTC.

The rearrangement uses TRBV19 and TRBJ1-4; tentative D call: TRBD1 (5 bases). Trimming removed 3 bases at V and 6 bases at J, with 11 bases between. Germline CDR1 reads LNHDA; CDR2 reads SQIVND (reference sequence). The CDR3 covers 14 residues. This CDR3 reads CASSMGGVYEKLFF. The CDR3 bases are TGTGCCAGTAGTATGGGGGGGGTGTATGAAAAACTGTTTTTT.

CDR3 coding DNA: TGTGCCTGGAGTACAGACAGAAGCTCTGGAAACACCATATATTTT. Its translation is CAWSTDRSSGNTIYF. This chain links TRBV30 with TRBJ1-3, with D possibly being TRBD1 (5 bases). The CDR3 runs 15 residues. Germline V CDR1 and CDR2: GTSNPN, SVGIG (reference sequence). The ends were cut back, 2 bases at V and 0 bases at J, with 11 bases in the middle.

V is TRBV6-4 and J is TRBJ1-1; 7 positions match TRBD1. The CDR3 sequence is 16 residues long. V shed 7 bases and J 2 bases; nucleotides not matched to a gene: 13. Germline lookup yields CDR1 MRHNA and CDR2 SNTAGT. The CDR3 region is CASTPNADRVNTEAFF. The CDR3 DNA sequence: TGTGCCAGCACCCCGAACGCCGACAGGGTCAACACTGAAGCTTTCTTT.

V is TRBV11-2 and J is TRBJ1-2; 8 bases map to TRBD1. Trimming removed 5 bases from V and 5 bases from J; junction bases left unmatched: 10. The CDR3 consists of 15 residues. Germline values: CDR1 SGHAT, CDR2 FQNNGV. The CDR3 here is CASSPNRGGIYGYTF. CDR3 in DNA: TGTGCCAGCAGCCCCAACAGGGGGGGGATATATGGCTACACCTTC.

V usage is TRBV10-3 and J usage is TRBJ2-1, with 10 nucleotides matching TRBD1. Germline V gene data show CDR1 as ENHRY and CDR2 as SYGVKD. V lost 6 bases to trimming and J lost 8 bases; unmatched junction nucleotides: 7. The CDR3 extends over 14 amino acids. The CDR3 coding sequence is TGTGCCATCAGCCGGACAGGGGGTACAGATGAGCAGTTCTTC. This gives the protein CAISRTGGTDEQFF.

The DNA for the CDR3 is TGTGCCAGCAGCCAAGAAGTCACCTCGGGGACCCAGTACTTC. Translated, it gives CASSQEVTSGTQYF. J is TRBJ2-5 and V is TRBV14; D uncertain. Germline-derived CDR1 and CDR2 are SGHDN and FVKESK. The CDR3 is 14 amino acids. Trimming stripped 0 bases from V and 7 bases from J, with 12 bases between.

A word on this clone: Distinct nucleotide sequences in the sample also encode this CDR3. This chain uses TRBV5-1 with TRBJ2-2; 11 nucleotides match TRBD2. Germline lookup yields CDR1 SGHRS and CDR2 YFSETQ. The J segment lost 8 bases and the V segment lost 5 bases, leaving 8 bases of the junction unmatched. CDR3 size: 15 residues. CDR3 amino acids: CASSYLAGGPGELFF. The CDR3 nucleotides read TGCGCCAGCAGTTACCTAGCGGGAGGTCCTGGGGAGCTGTTTTTT.

This rearrangement joins TRBV25-1 to TRBJ1-2, with 8 nucleotides matching TRBD1. The germline CDR1 and CDR2 sequences are MGHDK and SYGVNS. The CDR3 consists of 12 residues. The V and J ends lost 4 bases and 8 bases, in that order; junction bases with no gene match: 3. The CDR3 sequence: CASSAGGSGYTF. The CDR3 nucleotides read TGTGCCAGCAGTGCAGGGGGCAGCGGCTACACCTTC.

The rearrangement joins TRBV2 to TRBJ2-5, with TRBD2 matching 7 bases. J gave up 1 base and V 8 bases, and 10 bases lay outside the gene matches. The CDR3 consists of 15 residues. CDR1 SNHLY and CDR2 FYNNEI come from the germline V gene. CDR3 DNA: TGTGCCAGCCTGGGACCTAGCGGATTCCAAGAGACCCAGTACTTC. Protein product: CASLGPSGFQETQYF.

The chain has TRBV4-2 and TRBJ1-4; D perhaps matches TRBD1 (5 bases). Trimming cost V 1 base and J 3 bases, with 12 bases left between them. The CDR3 is made up of 16 amino acids. CDR1 and CDR2 from the germline V gene are LGHNA and YNFKEQ. The CDR3 here is CASSQAQGLANEKLFF. CDR3 in DNA: TGTGCCAGCAGCCAAGCCCAGGGTCTCGCTAATGAAAAACTGTTTTTT.

The chain carries TRBV4-1 and TRBJ2-1; TRBD1 is a possible D gene (5 bases). Trimming removed 0 bases from V and 15 bases from J, with 18 bases in between. Germline CDR1 reads MGHRA; CDR2 reads YSYEKL. This CDR3 has 14 residues. In DNA form, the CDR3 reads TGCGCCAGCAGCCAAGATAGGGGAATCGAAAGAGCGTTCTTC. As protein: CASSQDRGIERAFF.

This chain uses TRBV18 with TRBJ2-5; no clear D gene. Trimming left V 1 base short and J 5 bases short, with 5 bases between. Germline-derived CDR1 and CDR2 are KGHSH and LQKENI. The CDR3 is 12 residues long. CDR3 loop: CASSPRSETQYF. The CDR3 coding sequence is TGTGCCAGCTCACCACGTAGCGAGACCCAGTACTTC.

The V and J genes are TRBV5-8 and TRBJ2-3; TRBD1 aligns across 11 bases. This CDR3 region has 16 residues. Germline V lookup: CDR1 SGHTS, CDR2 YDEGEE. V lost 0 bases, J lost 6 bases, and 6 bases stayed unmatched. This CDR3 is CASSLGGTGGQDTQYF. The CDR3 region has the DNA TGTGCCAGCAGCTTGGGGGGGACAGGGGGTCAGGATACGCAGTATTTT.

This clone came up once. The V gene is TRBV13, the J gene TRBJ2-7; 8 bases are shared with TRBD1. The V gene end was trimmed by 4 bases and the J gene end by 4 bases; junction bases not matched to a gene: 15. Germline-derived CDR1 and CDR2 are PRHDT and FYEKMQ (reference sequence). The CDR3 covers 17 residues. The CDR3 here is CASSSGQAERLPYEQYF. The CDR3, as DNA: TGTGCCAGCAGCTCGGGACAGGCAGAACGCCTCCCGTACGAGCAGTACTTC.

The CDR3, as DNA: TGTGCCAGCAGTGACATTGGGGGAGGCGAGACCCAGTACTTC. This codes for CASSDIGGGETQYF. J is TRBJ2-5 and V is TRBV2, with a weak D call TRBD2 (6 bases). The ends were cut back, 3 bases at V and 5 bases at J, with 13 bases in the middle. The CDR3 length is 14 residues. From germline, CDR1 is SNHLY and CDR2 FYNNEI.

The V gene is TRBV27, the J gene TRBJ1-4; D is possibly TRBD1 (5 bases). The germline V gene has CDR1 MNHEY and CDR2 SMNVEV (reference sequence). The V end lost 0 bases, the J end lost 1 base, and 18 bases lay between the germline ends. CDR3 length equals 19 residues. The chain's CDR3 is CASSLSSPRGRGTNEKLFF. The CDR3 nucleotides read TGTGCCAGCAGTTTATCGAGTCCCCGGGGGAGGGGAACTAATGAAAAACTGTTTTTT.